These 8 T cell receptor beta chains came from one sample sequenced in a study of CD8+ T cells in alopecia areata. The treatment is: oral pan-JAK inhibitor, 5-10 mg twice daily. Following RNA extraction, reverse transcription yielded cDNA that acted as the sequencing template. Only in-frame clones appear in the TCRdb table, and some are missing; sequencing was by immunoSEQ multiplex PCR. The sample shows 110,000 to 150,000 clones, roughly 54% of them seen only once. The sample consisted of CD8+ T cells sorted from blood, taken at week 4, from a patient treated with tofacitinib. Every receptor here comes from a human donor with alopecia areata.

This chain joins TRBV5-1 and TRBJ2-7, with D perhaps TRBD1 (5 bases). The germline V and J ends were trimmed by 4 bases and 5 bases, with 16 bases remaining between them. Germline lookup yields CDR1 SGHRS and CDR2 YFSETQ. CDR3 length: 14 amino acids. CDR3 in amino acids: CASSLRSRGDEQYF. The CDR3, as DNA: TGCGCCAGCAGCCTGCGGAGTAGGGGCGACGAGCAGTACTTC.

The chain recombines TRBV30 with TRBJ1-6, with D maybe TRBD1 (6 bases). This CDR3 contains 16 residues. CDR1 and CDR2 (germline): GTSNPN, SVGIG (reference sequence). With 4 bases removed from V and 3 bases from J, the gap between germline ends came to 16 bases. The CDR3 nucleotides are TGTGCCTGGACTTCTCAAGGGGGTGTCTATAATTCACCCCTCCACTTT. Its translation: CAWTSQGGVYNSPLHF.

The chain carries TRBV27 and TRBJ1-5; weak D call: TRBD1 (6 bases). V lost 5 bases, J lost 6 bases, and 14 bases lay in between. Germline loops: CDR1 MNHEY, CDR2 SMNVEV (reference sequence). There are 14 residues in the CDR3. Here the CDR3 reads CASSLYRESQPQHF. The CDR3 DNA reads TGTGCCAGCAGTCTCTACAGGGAGAGTCAGCCCCAGCATTTT.

This clone occurred a few times. The gene calls are TRBV6-5 and TRBJ1-1; 7 nucleotides agree with TRBD1. Trimming at V came to 2 bases and at J to 6 bases, leaving 9 bases not matched to a gene. Germline V gives CDR1 MNHEY, CDR2 SVGAGI. This CDR3 spans 15 amino acids. The CDR3 spells CASSYTSTGFAEAFF. CDR3 DNA: TGTGCCAGCAGTTACACGTCGACAGGGTTTGCTGAAGCTTTCTTT.

The chain combines TRBV10-3 with TRBJ2-1; weak D call: TRBD1 (5 bases). The length of the CDR3 is 16 residues. V lost 2 bases and J lost 4, with 15 bases in between. CDR1 ENHRY and CDR2 SYGVKD come from the germline V gene. CDR3 amino acids: CAISETTDSGYNEQFF. CDR3 DNA sequence: TGTGCCATCAGTGAGACAACTGACAGTGGGTACAATGAGCAGTTCTTC.

This clone was observed a handful of times. The V gene is TRBV7-9, the J gene TRBJ2-7; D may match TRBD1 or TRBD2 (6 bases each). Germline V gives CDR1 SEHNR, CDR2 FQNEAQ (reference sequence). The CDR3 contains 13 residues. The ends were cut back, 1 base at V and 7 bases at J, with 11 bases in the middle. The CDR3 DNA is TGTGCCAGCAGCTTAGGGGGGGCGGCTGAGCAGTACTTC. Its protein is CASSLGGAAEQYF. Combining the CDR3 with reference TRBV7-9 and TRBJ2-7 gives the whole variable domain DTGVSQNPRHKITKRGQNVTFRCDPISEHNRLYWYRQTLGQGPEFLTYFQNEAQLEKSRLLSDRFSAERPKGSFSTLEIQRTEQGDSAMYLCASSLGGAAEQYFGPGTRLTVT.

V gene TRBV30 combines with J gene TRBJ1-5, with D possibly matching TRBD1 (5 bases). The CDR3 runs 13 residues. In germline, CDR1 is GTSNPN, CDR2 SVGIG (reference sequence). V was shortened by 0 bases and J by 6 bases, with 9 bases between the two germline ends. The CDR3 bases are TGTGCCTGGAGTGTAGAGGGACCTCAGCCCCAGCATTTT. Its protein is CAWSVEGPQPQHF.

The chain combines TRBV10-3 with TRBJ2-1; 11 bases map to TRBD2. Germline V gene data show CDR1 as ENHRY and CDR2 as SYGVKD. J was trimmed by 6 bases and V by 10 bases; bases with no gene match: 2. The length of the CDR3 is 12 residues. CDR3 sequence: CATGTSGNEQFF. The CDR3 bases are TGTGCCACCGGGACTAGCGGCAATGAGCAGTTCTTC.